The present TCR beta chain was sequenced within a study of blood T cells in healthy people across ages. Next came a second PCR, run for about 6 to 12 cycles, which used a sample-barcoded 5' primer along with a J-beta primer mix. TCRdb independently ran MiXCR on the 5' RACE reads; one entry per CDR3 protein. The sample consists of approximately 730,000 distinct CDR3 sequences, about 53% of them appearing once. The germline V and J ends were trimmed by 1 base and 4 bases, with 14 bases remaining between them. The germline V gene has CDR1 MGHRA and CDR2 YSYEKL. The CDR3 consists of 15 residues. The material sequenced was blood. The receptor was derived from a man older than 75 in good health. The chain employs TRBV4-1 and TRBJ2-7; D uncertain. CDR3 bases: TGCGCCAGCAGCCAAGGAGGAATCTGGAAGTACGAGCAGTACTTC. Its protein is CASSQGGIWKYEQYF.